This paragraph covers one TCR beta chain sequence. Which antigen it targets is not known. Base qualities are missing; no much larger clone stands one base away. The data originate from a study of blood T cells in healthy people across ages (dated by TCRdb to between 2014 and 2016). About the full investigation: In model experiments, template switching captured about one uniquely barcoded TCR beta cDNA molecule for every two T cells. The study measured age-related changes in TCR beta repertoire diversity using deep sequencing normalized with unique cDNA molecular identifiers. The donors were split into four age groups: young (average about 16 years), middle-aged (more than 35), aged (roughly 68) and long-lived (82). To avoid experimental bias, donors of different ages were randomly spread across the sequencing lanes. The study analyzed two additional independent replicas of 1 million unique cDNA reads from the same blood draw for two donors, one aged 18 to 29 and one aged 80 or older.

The donors were some 39 Caucasian individuals from Russia, aged roughly 6 to 100 years, who were systemically healthy. Ten milliliters of peripheral blood were drawn from each donor into EDTA-treated Vacutainer tubes. Ficoll-Paque density-gradient centrifugation was used to isolate PBMCs, with at least 7 million obtained per sample. Trizol reagent was used to extract total RNA from PBMCs, with at least 5.5 micrograms per sample. Naive CD45RAhigh/CD27high T cell percentages were measured by flow cytometry on a PBMC aliquot from every donor. Library preparation employed 5' RACE. Reads for this sample came from an Illumina HiSeq 2500. A second PCR of about 6 to 12 cycles was run with a J-beta primer mix and a sample-barcoded 5' primer. A template-switch 5' adaptor carrying 12 random nucleotides introduced a unique molecular identifier onto each TCR beta cDNA molecule. At least 2.5 million CDR3-containing paired-end reads were obtained from each sample. The Mint cDNA synthesis kit, primed by a TRBC-specific oligonucleotide, was used to synthesize first-strand cDNA from all RNA. All cDNA was treated with uracil-DNA glycosylase and then went through a first 18-cycle PCR with the universal primers M1SS and BC2_uni_R. Per the original workflow: For normalization, 1 million high-quality reads were randomly selected from each sample, with every read carrying a distinct molecular identifier. Instead of being binned into consensus sequences, reads that shared molecular identifiers were thrown out. MiTCR, run with a Q25 quality threshold and the strictest error-elimination algorithm, handled CDR3 identification, clonotype clustering and error correction. Lower-bound total TCR beta diversity was estimated with a nonparametric unseen species model using Euler transformation. TCRdb reran the public reads through fastp at Q25 and MiXCR, keeping productive beta chains. One record per CDR3 amino acid sequence lists the most common genes and DNA. The V and J calls and clone size come from TCRdb's table, not from the authors' own analysis. A total of over 1,500,000 distinct CDR3 sequences appear in this sample, about 50% of them only once. 2% to 2.5% of the sample is in the top ten clones.

Points the paper makes about the study in general: Donor CMV infection status was unknown, potentially confounding age-related changes in expanded clonotypes. Since profiling was done on bulk unsorted PBMCs, naive and antigen-experienced compartments could not be conclusively compared. Observed TCR beta diversity per million T cells fell roughly linearly with age, and a significant reduction was already apparent by age around 40. Compared with the aged group, the long-lived group had more naive CD4+ T cells, fewer expanded clones and increased TCR diversity, a pattern suggesting age selection. Estimates of total diversity based on one million sequenced T cells were considered lower bounds and underestimates. The percentage of naive T cells measured by flow cytometry correlated strongly with observed TCR beta diversity.

The sequence was collected from a woman in her forties in good health. Input material: blood.

Read as DNA, the sequence is TGTGCCAGCACCCCATCAGGGGCCCTCAGTGGAGATACGCAGTATTTT. This gives the protein CASTPSGALSGDTQYF. The chain links TRBV6-2 or TRBV6-3 with TRBJ2-3; TRBD1 might be the D gene, on 6 matching bases. In the germline V gene, CDR1 corresponds to MNHEY and CDR2 to SVGEGT. V gives up 7 bases and J gives up 5 bases, and the segment between their germline ends measures 22 bases. CDR3 length: 16 amino acids, cysteine to phenylalanine. CDR3 DNA is the only sequence kept; it has 48 bases, read in frame from the first base.